This T cell receptor beta chain was retrieved from a study of T cell responses to AZD1222 COVID-19 vaccine. Clones were sequenced by immunoSEQ multiplex PCR, and TCRdb holds only the in-frame ones, with some missing. Of 95,000 to 150,000 clones listed, around 87% are singletons. Study-wide points: A mostly white British donor set with more females was recruited, and clonal diversity was possibly underestimated. It was only five to seven AZD1222 recipients who were seropositive at baseline.

Worth noting for this clone: Antigen specificity is unknown.

This CDR3 is 15 amino acids long. CDR1 is SGDLS and CDR2 is YYNGEE in the germline V gene. The ends lost 8 bases at V and 3 bases at J; junction bases unmatched: 11. V usage is TRBV9 and J usage is TRBJ2-3, with 8 bases that match TRBD1. The clonotype was recovered from an adult in good health. The sequences come from peripheral blood, collected on day 0 of AZD1222 vaccination. In DNA form, the CDR3 reads TGTGCCAGGTCCCAGGGGGCAGCGCGGACAGATACGCAGTATTTT. Protein: CARSQGAARTDTQYF.